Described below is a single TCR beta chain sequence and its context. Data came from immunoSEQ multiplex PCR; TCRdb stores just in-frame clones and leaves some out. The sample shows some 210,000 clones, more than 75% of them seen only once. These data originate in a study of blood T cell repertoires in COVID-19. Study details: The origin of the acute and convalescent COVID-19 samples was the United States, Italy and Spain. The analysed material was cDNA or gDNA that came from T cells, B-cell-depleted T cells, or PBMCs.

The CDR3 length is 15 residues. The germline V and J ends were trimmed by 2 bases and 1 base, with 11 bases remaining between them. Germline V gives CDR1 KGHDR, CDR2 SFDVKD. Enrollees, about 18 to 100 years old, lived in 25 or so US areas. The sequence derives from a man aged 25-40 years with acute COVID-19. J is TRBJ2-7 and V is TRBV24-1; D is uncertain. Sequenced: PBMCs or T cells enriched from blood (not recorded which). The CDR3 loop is CATSDSSSASYEQYF. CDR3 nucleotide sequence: TGTGCCACCAGTGATTCCTCCAGCGCTTCCTACGAGCAGTACTTC.